This TCR beta chain was captured by sequencing in a study of T cell responses to AZD1222 COVID-19 vaccine. Method: immunoSEQ multiplex PCR; TCRdb's copy keeps in-frame clones and lacks some. The sample shows around 140,000 clones, approximately 85% of them seen only once. V lost 1 base and J 2 bases, leaving 10 bases between the germline ends. The V gene's germline CDR1 is SGHAT and CDR2 FQNNGV. The CDR3 has 15 amino acids. The material sequenced was peripheral blood, taken 28 days after the second dose of the MenACWY control vaccine. The rearrangement joins TRBV11-2 to TRBJ2-3; D might be TRBD1 (5 bases). The TCR originated in an adult who received the MenACWY meningococcal vaccine as a control. CDR3 amino acids: CASSLAGQTTDTQYF. The CDR3 DNA reads as TGTGCCAGCAGCTTAGCAGGACAAACCACAGATACGCAGTATTTT.